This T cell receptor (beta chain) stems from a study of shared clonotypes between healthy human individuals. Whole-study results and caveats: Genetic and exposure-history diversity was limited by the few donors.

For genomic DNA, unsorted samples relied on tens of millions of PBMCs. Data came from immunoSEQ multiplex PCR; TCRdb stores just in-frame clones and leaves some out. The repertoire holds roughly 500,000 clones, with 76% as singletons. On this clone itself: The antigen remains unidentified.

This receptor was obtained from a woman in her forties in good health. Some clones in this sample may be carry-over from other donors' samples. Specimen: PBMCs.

Here the CDR3 DNA reads TGTGCCAGCAGTGAATCACGGGTCCCCAATCAGCCCCAGCATTTT. Translated, it gives CASSESRVPNQPQHF. This chain links TRBV6-1 with TRBJ1-5; D gene unclear. With 2 bases removed from V and 3 bases from J, the gap between germline ends came to 11 bases. Germline CDR1 and CDR2: MNHNS and SASEGT. This CDR3 is 15 amino acids long.